The rows below give T cell receptor beta chains drawn from one sample of a study of blood T cell repertoires in COVID-19. The data were produced by immunoSEQ multiplex PCR, yet TCRdb's version contains in-frame clones alone and is incomplete. This sample has roughly 21,000 clones, with 83% found just once. The sequencing input was peripheral blood. These receptors came from a human donor in a cohort sampled during active COVID-19. The CDR3 runs from the conserved cysteine through the conserved F or W. A D gene is named only where the DNA matches it firmly. Not all rows give a size; the values are once, few, many and, for expanded clones, a class.

size,D,V,J,CDR3,DNA
.,.,TRBV24-1,TRBJ1-2,CATSDFDRDWPYGYTF,TGTGCCACCAGTGATTTCGACAGAGACTGGCCCTATGGCTACACCTTC
.,TRBD1,TRBV7-9,TRBJ1-6,CASSLGQGASNSPLHF,TGTGCCAGCAGCTTAGGGCAGGGGGCGAGTAATTCACCCCTCCACTTT
.,TRBD1,TRBV7-7,TRBJ2-7,CASSVSTGGGYEQYF,TGTGCCAGCAGCGTCTCCACAGGGGGCGGCTACGAGCAGTACTTC
.,.,TRBV21-1,TRBJ1-1,CASSRGVYRGVNTEAFF,TGTGCCAGCAGCAGGGGGGTCTACAGGGGAGTGAACACTGAAGCTTTCTTT
.,.,TRBV18,TRBJ1-5,CASSQTENQPQHF,TGTGCCAGCTCACAGACAGAGAATCAGCCCCAGCATTTT
.,TRBD1,TRBV2,TRBJ2-4,CASSLGGTSKNIQYF,TGTGCCAGCAGTTTAGGGGGCACGAGCAAAAACATTCAGTACTTC
few,TRBD1,TRBV27,TRBJ1-2,CASSLFAVGQGANYGYTF,TGTGCCAGCAGTTTATTCGCAGTGGGGCAGGGGGCGAACTATGGCTACACCTTC
.,.,TRBV2,TRBJ1-4,CASSEDPGSFEKLFF,TGTGCCAGCAGTGAGGATCCGGGGAGTTTTGAAAAACTGTTTTTT
.,.,TRBV19,TRBJ1-5,CASSIMTGGFHQPQHF,TGTGCCAGTAGTATAATGACAGGAGGCTTTCATCAGCCCCAGCATTTT
.,TRBD1,TRBV19,TRBJ1-1,CASSIGDRVMNTEAFF,TGTGCCAGTAGTATAGGCGACAGGGTCATGAACACTGAAGCTTTCTTT
.,.,TRBV9,TRBJ2-3,CASSVAVRDFSSTDTQYF,TGTGCCAGCAGCGTAGCAGTTCGGGACTTCTCTAGCACAGATACGCAGTATTTT
.,.,TRBV19,TRBJ1-1,CASRKRTEAFF,TGTGCCAGTAGGAAGAGGACTGAAGCTTTCTTT
.,.,TRBV18,TRBJ1-2,CASSPTDSTNYGYTF,TGTGCCAGCTCACCCACGGACAGTACCAACTATGGCTACACCTTC